The T cell receptor beta chain described here comes from a study of CD8 T cells in Susac syndrome. Study-wide points: Acknowledgment was made by the study that its TCR sequencing and HLA analysis involved a relatively small number of individuals.

As to this clonotype: Its antigen remains unidentified.

Peripheral blood CD8+ and CD4+ T cells were profiled by TCR beta sequencing. Healthy donors acted as controls, with matching for age and sex. After extraction with the RNeasy kit, about 0.5 to 1 ug of the RNA was reverse transcribed using random hexamers. Amplification of TCR beta CDR3 across 54 Vbeta and 13 Jbeta was performed with immunoSEQ multiplex PCR. TCRdb reanalysed the immunoSEQ multiplex PCR reads using MiXCR and keeps one entry per CDR3 protein. This table has approximately 190,000 distinct CDR3 sequences, approximately 95% appearing once. Sequencing was carried out using CD4+ T cells from PBMCs. This receptor was identified in a human donor in good health.

The CDR3 sequence is CASSTSKRTGELFF. The CDR3 nucleotides read TGTGCCAGCAGTACTAGCAAACGCACCGGGGAGCTGTTTTTT. The rearrangement joins TRBV7-9 to TRBJ2-2; D perhaps matches TRBD2 (6 bases). From germline, CDR1 is SEHNR and CDR2 FQNEAQ (reference sequence). CDR3 length: 14 residues. Trimming pared 6 bases from V and 4 bases from J, leaving 12 bases between.